This T cell receptor (beta chain) comes out of a study of shared clonotypes between healthy human individuals (dated by TCRdb to the early 2020s). At the level of the whole study: The cohort included a few men and two women between 18 and 49 years of age. For each donor, CD4 naive and CD4 memory were each run on three plates, CD8 naive on two plates, and CD8 memory on one plate. Blood TCR repertoires of four to six healthy adults were deeply sequenced to estimate repertoire size and the extent of clonotype sharing between individuals. Libraries were prepared and TCR repertoires were sequenced by different laboratories using diverse techniques, in order to increase sequencing depth and limit assay-specific biases. Between about 0.94 and 8.9 billion PBMCs per donor were obtained by leukapheresis. Points the paper makes about the study in general: Larger estimated clonotype richness was generally found for naive subsets than for memory subsets. Around 5.4% of naive CD4, 3.5% of naive CD8, roughly 2.4% of memory CD4, and less than 0.45% of memory CD8 clonotypes were shared across a few donors. Higher generation probabilities were observed for clonotypes shared by all four sorted-subset donors than for non-shared clonotypes. Pairwise subsampling led to the expectation that sequencing depth would affect the degree of clonotype sharing among donors. Sampling was limited to blood, and TCR repertoires in tissue likely differ from TCR repertoires in blood. The genetic and exposure-history diversity represented was limited by the small number of donors. Even with the large sequencing depth, rarefaction of the sorted-subset datasets indicated that sequencing was incomplete.

CD8 naive samples were CD45RO-negative cells positively selected for CCR7, giving a CD45RA+CCR7+ population that excluded TemRA cells. Donors were healthy HIV-negative adults with no recently reported acute infections or vaccinations. Every donor was a Caucasian adult residing in Nashville, Tennessee, USA. Blood was obtained by leukapheresis, after which PBMCs were separated by Ficoll-Histopaque density gradient centrifugation and cryopreserved in liquid nitrogen vapor phase. Analytical flow cytometry was used to check the purity and quantity of each magnetically sorted T cell population. From each sorted fraction, genomic DNA was isolated and quantified by UV absorbance on a Nanodrop 2000c. Using the deep immunoSEQ assay, TCR CDR3 regions were amplified from genomic DNA by multiplex PCR. Extracted genomic DNA from each cell subset was distributed evenly across all wells of several immunoSEQ 96-well plates, and each plate was treated as a replicate. For sorted subsets, approximately 0.2 ug of genomic DNA, equivalent to roughly 33,000 T cell genomes, went into each replicate PCR. The purified libraries were quantified using a Qubit 3.0 fluorometer, sized with a Bioanalyzer 2100, and then quantified again using the KAPA Library Quantification kit. Every immunoSEQ 96-well plate was sequenced on a separate single-read 150-cycle Illumina NextSeq 550 flow cell. Per the original workflow: Because only junctional sequences without quality scores were contained in the immunoSEQ output, filtering matching that applied to full-length reads could not be performed. To assign V/J genes and CDR3, sequences were annotated using PyIR, a Python wrapper for IgBLAST v1.9, with IMGT germline references. Reads were removed for weak V/J assignments (E-value above 1e-6), missing CDR3, stop codons, out-of-frame junctions, or ambiguous translated residues. V3J clonotypes were defined as sequences sharing the same inferred V gene, J gene, and CDR3 amino acid sequence. Percentage overlap between repertoires was computed as shared unique clonotypes divided by the size of the smaller repertoire. RTK rarefaction, the Chao1 estimator, and Recon v2.1 estimates of unobserved clonotypes were used to assess repertoire richness. Generation probabilities were computed with OLGA for all TCRbeta clonotypes obtained by the gDNA method from four donors. Sourced from immuneACCESS, this table was stored by TCRdb with only in-frame sequences that have V and J called. A share of the clones is absent; for the studies checked, an unresolved V gene accounts for under half, and the remainder has no known explanation. D and trimming come from the DNA, and the V and J calls and clone size come from that table. For this sample the table gives millions of clones, of which about 95% were detected only once. 0.85% to 1.3% of the sample is held by the ten biggest clonotypes.

For this clone: There is no known antigen for this receptor. Per-base qualities were not stored, and no clone one base away is much larger.

Sample: naive CD8+ T cells sorted from blood. What this sample's cell subset or site label stands for: CD45RA+CCR7+. The sequence came from a man aged 18 to 29 in good health.

The CDR3 reads CASSTGRDATFYGYTF. In nucleotide form, the sequence is TGTGCCAGCAGCACCGGTCGGGACGCAACCTTCTATGGCTACACCTTC. This chain joins TRBV11-1 to TRBJ1-2; the D gene is possibly TRBD1, with 5 bases matching. The germline V gene (reference sequence) sets CDR1 to SGHAT and CDR2 to FQDESV. V is clipped by 5 bases and J by 4 bases, and the sequence between their germline boundaries is 20 bases long. The CDR3 goes from the cysteine to the phenylalanine over 16 residues. The entry retains the CDR3 DNA only, 48 bases that are in frame from base 1. The full variable domain, with segments outside the CDR3 supplied by the reference TRBV11-1 and TRBJ1-2 proteins, appears as EAEVAQSPRYKITEKSQAVAFWCDPISGHATLYWYRQILGQGPELLVQFQDESVVDDSQLPKDRFSAERLKGVDSTLKIQPAELGDSAMYLCASSTGRDATFYGYTFGSGTRLTVV.